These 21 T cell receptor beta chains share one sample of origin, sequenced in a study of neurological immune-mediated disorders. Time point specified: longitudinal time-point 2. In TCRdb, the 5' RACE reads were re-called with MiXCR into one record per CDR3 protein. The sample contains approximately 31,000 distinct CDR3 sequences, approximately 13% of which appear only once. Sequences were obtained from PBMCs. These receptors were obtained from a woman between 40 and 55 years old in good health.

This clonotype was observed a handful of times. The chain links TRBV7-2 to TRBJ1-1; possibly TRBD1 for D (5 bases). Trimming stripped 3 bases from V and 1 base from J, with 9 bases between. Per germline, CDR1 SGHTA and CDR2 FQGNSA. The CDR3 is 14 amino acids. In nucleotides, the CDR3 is TGTGCCAGCAGCTTCGGCAGGGAGAACACTGAAGCTTTCTTT. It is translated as CASSFGRENTEAFF.

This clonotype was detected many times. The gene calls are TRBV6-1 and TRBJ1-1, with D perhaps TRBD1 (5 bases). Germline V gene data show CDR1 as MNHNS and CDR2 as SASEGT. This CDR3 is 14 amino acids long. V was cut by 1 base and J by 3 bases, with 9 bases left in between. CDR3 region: CASSEELGDTEAFF. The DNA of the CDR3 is TGTGCCAGCAGTGAAGAGTTGGGGGACACTGAAGCTTTCTTT.

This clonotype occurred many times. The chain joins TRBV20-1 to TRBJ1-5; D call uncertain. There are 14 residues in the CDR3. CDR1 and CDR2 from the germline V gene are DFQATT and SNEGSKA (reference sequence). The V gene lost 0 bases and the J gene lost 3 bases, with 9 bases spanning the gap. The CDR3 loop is CSARDVGYNQPQHF. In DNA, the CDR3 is TGCAGTGCTAGAGATGTAGGGTACAATCAGCCCCAGCATTTT.

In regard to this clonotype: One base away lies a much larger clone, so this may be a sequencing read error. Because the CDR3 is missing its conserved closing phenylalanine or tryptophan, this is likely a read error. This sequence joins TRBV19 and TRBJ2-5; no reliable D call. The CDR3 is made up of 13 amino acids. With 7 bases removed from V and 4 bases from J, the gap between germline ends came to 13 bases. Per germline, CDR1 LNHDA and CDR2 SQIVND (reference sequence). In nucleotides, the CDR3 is TGTGCCAGTACCCCCGACCCCGGAGAGACCCAGTACTTA. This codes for CASTPDPGETQYL.

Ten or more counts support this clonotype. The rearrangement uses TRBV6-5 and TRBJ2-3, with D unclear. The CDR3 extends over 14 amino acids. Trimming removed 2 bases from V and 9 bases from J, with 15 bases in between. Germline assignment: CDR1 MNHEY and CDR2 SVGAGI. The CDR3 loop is CASSYEVSPSTQYF. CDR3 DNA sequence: TGTGCCAGCAGTTACGAGGTTTCCCCGTCCACGCAGTATTTT.

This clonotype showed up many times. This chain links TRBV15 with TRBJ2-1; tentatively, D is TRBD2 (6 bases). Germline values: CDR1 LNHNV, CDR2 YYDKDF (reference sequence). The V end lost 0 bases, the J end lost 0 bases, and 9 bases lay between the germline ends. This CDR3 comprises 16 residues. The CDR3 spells CATSRDAGSSYNEQFF. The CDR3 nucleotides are TGTGCCACCAGCAGAGACGCGGGGAGCTCCTACAATGAGCAGTTCTTC.

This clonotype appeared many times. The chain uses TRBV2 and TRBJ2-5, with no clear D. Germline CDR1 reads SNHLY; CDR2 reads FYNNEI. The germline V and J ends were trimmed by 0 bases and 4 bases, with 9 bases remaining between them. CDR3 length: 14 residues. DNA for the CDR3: TGTGCCAGCAGTGAAGCGCTTAGCCCAGAGACCCAGTACTTC. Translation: CASSEALSPETQYF. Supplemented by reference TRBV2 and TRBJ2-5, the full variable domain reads EPEVTQTPSHQVTQMGQEVILRCVPISNHLYFYWYRQILGQKVEFLVSFYNNEISEKSEIFDDQFSVERPDGSNFTLKIRSTKLEDSAMYFCASSEALSPETQYFGPGTRLLVL.

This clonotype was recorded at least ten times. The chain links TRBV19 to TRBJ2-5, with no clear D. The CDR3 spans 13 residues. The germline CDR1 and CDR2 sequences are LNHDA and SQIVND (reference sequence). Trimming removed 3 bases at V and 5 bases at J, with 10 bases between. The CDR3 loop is CASSINIGETQYF. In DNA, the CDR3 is TGTGCCAGTAGTATCAATATCGGGGAGACCCAGTACTTC.

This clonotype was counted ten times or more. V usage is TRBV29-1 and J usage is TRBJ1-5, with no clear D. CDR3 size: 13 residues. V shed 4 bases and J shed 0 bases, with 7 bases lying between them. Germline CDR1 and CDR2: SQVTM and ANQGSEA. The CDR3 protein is CSVVTTSNQPQHF. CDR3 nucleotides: TGCAGCGTTGTCACAACTAGCAATCAGCCCCAGCATTTT.

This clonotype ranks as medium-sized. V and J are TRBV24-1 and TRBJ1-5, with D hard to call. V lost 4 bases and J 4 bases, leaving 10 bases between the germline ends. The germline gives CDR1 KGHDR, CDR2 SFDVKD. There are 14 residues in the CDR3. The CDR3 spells CATSDTGPNQPQHF. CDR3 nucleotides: TGTGCCACCAGTGACACGGGCCCGAATCAGCCCCAGCATTTT.

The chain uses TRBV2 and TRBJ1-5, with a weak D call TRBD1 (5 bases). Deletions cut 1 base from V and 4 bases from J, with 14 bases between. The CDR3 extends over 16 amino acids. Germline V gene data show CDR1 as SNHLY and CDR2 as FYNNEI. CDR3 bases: TGTGCCAGCAGTGAAGGAATAGGGGATTTTAATCAGCCCCAGCATTTT. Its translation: CASSEGIGDFNQPQHF.

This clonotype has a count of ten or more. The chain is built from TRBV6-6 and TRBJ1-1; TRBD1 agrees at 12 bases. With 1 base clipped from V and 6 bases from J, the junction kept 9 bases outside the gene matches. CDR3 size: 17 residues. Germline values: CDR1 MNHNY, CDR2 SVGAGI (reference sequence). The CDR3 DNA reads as TGTGCCAGCAGTTACTTGTTTGGGACAGGGGGCATCCCTGAAGCTTTCTTT. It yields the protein CASSYLFGTGGIPEAFF.

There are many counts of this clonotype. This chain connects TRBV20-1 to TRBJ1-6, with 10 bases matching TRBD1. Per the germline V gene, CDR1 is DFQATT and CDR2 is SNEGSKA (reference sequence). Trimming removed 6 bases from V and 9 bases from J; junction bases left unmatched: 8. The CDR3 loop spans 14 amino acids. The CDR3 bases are TGCAGTGCCGCCGGACAGGGGGAAAGTTCACCCCTCCACTTT. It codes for CSAAGQGESSPLHF.

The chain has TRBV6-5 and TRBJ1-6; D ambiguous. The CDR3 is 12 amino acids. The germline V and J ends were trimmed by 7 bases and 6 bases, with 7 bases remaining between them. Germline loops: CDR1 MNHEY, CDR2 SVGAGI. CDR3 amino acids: CASTPGNSPLHF. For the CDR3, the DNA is TGTGCCAGCACCCCGGGTAATTCACCCCTCCACTTT.

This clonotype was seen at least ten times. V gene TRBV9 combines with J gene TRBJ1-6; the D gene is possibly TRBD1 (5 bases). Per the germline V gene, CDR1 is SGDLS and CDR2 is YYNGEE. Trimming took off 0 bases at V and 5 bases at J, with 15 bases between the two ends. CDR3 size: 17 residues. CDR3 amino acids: CASSVAMGGPDNSPLHF. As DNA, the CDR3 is TGTGCCAGCAGCGTAGCTATGGGGGGACCGGATAATTCACCCCTCCACTTT.

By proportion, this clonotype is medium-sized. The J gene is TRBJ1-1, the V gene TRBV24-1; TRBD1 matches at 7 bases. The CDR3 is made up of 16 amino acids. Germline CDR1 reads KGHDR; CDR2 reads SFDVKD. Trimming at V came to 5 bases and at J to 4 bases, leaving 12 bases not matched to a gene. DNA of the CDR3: TGTGCCACCAGTGGAACAGGGGCCCCATCGGCCACTGAAGCTTTCTTT. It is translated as CATSGTGAPSATEAFF.

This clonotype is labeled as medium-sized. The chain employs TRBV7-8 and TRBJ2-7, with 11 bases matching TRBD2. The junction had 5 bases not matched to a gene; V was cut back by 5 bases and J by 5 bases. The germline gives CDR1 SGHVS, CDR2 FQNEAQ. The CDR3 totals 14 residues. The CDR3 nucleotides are TGTGCCAGCAGCCCGTCGACTAGCGGGAACGAGCAGTACTTC. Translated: CASSPSTSGNEQYF.

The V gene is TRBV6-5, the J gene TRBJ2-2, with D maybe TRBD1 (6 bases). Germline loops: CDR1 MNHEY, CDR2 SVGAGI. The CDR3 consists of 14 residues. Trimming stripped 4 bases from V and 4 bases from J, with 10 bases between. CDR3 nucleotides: TGTGCCAGCAGTTTGACAGGTTCCACCGGGGAGCTGTTTTTT. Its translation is CASSLTGSTGELFF.

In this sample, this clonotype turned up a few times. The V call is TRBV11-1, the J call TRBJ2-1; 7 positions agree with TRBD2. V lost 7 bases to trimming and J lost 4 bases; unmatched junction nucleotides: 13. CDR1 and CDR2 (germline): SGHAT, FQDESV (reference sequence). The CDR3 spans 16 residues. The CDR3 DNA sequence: TGTGCCAGCAAGTCCAAGTGGCTAGCGGAGTACAATGAGCAGTTCTTC. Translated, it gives CASKSKWLAEYNEQFF.

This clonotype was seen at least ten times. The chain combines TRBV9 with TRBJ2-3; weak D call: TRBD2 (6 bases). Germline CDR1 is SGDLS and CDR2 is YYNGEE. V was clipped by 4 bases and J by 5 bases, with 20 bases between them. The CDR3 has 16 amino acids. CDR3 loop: CASSPPGGAGQDTQYF. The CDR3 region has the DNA TGTGCCAGCAGCCCCCCCGGCGGGGCAGGCCAAGATACGCAGTATTTT.

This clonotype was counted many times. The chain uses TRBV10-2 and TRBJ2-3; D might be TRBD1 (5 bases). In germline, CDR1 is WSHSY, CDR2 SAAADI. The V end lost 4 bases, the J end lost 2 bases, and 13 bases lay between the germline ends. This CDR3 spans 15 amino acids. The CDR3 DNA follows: TGCGCCAGCAGTGCTACAGGAGACCCCACAGATACGCAGTATTTT. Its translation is CASSATGDPTDTQYF.